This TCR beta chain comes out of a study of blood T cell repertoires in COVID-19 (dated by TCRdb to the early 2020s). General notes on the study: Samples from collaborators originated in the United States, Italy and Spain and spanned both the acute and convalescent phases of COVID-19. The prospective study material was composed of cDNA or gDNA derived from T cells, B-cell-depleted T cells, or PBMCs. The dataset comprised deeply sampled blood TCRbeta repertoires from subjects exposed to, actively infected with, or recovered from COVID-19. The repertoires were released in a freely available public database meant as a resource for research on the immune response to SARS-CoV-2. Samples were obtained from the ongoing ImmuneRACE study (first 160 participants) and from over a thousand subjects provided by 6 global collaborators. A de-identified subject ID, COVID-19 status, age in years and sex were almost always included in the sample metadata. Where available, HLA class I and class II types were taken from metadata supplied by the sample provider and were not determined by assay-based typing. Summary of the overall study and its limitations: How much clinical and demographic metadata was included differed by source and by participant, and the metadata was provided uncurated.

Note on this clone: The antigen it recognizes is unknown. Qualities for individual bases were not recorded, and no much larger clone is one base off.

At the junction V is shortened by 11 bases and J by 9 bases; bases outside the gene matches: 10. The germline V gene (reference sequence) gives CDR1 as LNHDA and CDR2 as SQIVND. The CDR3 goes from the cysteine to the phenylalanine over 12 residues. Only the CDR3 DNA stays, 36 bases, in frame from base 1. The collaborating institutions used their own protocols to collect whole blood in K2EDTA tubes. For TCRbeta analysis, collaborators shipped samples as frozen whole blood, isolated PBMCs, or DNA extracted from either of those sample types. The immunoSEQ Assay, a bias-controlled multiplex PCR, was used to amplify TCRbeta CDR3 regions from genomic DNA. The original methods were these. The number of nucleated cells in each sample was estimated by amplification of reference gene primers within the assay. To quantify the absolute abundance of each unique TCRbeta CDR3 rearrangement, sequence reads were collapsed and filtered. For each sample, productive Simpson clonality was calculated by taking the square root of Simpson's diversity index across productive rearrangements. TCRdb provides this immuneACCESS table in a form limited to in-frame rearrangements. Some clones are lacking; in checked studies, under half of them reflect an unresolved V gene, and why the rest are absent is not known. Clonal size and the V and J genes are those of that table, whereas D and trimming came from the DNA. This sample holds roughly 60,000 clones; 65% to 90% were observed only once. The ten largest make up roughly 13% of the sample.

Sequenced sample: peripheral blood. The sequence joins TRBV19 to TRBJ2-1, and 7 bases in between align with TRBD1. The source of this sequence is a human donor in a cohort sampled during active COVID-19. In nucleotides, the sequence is TGTGCCTCGAATCTAGGGGGCGGTGAGCAGTTCTTC. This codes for CASNLGGGEQFF.